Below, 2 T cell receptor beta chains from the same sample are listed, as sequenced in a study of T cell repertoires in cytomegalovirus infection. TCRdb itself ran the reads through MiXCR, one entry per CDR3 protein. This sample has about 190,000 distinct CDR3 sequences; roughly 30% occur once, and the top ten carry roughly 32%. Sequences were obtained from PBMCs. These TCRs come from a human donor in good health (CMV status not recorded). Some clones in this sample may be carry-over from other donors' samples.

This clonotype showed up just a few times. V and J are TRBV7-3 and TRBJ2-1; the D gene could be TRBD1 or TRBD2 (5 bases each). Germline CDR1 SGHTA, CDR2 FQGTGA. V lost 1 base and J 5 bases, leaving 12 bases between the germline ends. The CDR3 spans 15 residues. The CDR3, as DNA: TGTGCCAGCAGCTTAAACGGCAGGGACCACAATGAGCAGTTCTTC. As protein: CASSLNGRDHNEQFF.

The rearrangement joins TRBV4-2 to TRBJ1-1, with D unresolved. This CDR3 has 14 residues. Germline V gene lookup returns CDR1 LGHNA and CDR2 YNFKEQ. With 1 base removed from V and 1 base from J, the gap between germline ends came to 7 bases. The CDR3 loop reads CASSQGEGNTEAFF. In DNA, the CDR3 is TGTGCCAGCAGCCAAGGGGAGGGGAACACTGAAGCTTTCTTT.